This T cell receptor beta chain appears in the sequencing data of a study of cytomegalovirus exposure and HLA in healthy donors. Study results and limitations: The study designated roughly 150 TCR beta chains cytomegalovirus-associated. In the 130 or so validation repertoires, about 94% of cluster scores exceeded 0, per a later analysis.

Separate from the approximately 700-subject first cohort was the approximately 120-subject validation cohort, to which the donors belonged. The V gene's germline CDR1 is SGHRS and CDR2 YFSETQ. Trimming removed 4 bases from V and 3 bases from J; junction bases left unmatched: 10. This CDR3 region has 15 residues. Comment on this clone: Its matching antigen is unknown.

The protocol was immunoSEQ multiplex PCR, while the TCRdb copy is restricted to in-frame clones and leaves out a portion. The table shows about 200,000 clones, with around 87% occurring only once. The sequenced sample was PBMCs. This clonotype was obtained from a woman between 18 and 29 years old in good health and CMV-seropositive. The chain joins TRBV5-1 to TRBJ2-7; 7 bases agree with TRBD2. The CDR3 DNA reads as TGCGCCAGCAGCGTCGGGCCTAGCGGAGACTACGAGCAGTACTTC. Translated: CASSVGPSGDYEQYF.